Shown below are 30 T cell receptor beta chains from a single sample sequenced in a study of blood T cell repertoires in COVID-19. TCRdb's table, derived via immunoSEQ multiplex PCR, lists solely in-frame clones and lacks some. The repertoire consists of under 100,000 clones, with about 76% occurring once and the leading ten covering 20%. The sequencing sample was made of peripheral blood. The receptor source for this set is a woman older than 75 with active or convalescent COVID-19.

The chain has TRBV4-3 and TRBJ2-1, with 8 bases identical to TRBD1. The V gene end was trimmed by 0 bases and the J gene end by 4 bases; junction bases not matched to a gene: 5. The CDR3 length is 16 residues. The germline gives CDR1 LGHNA, CDR2 YSLEER. CDR3 region: CASSQDSGGWYNEQFF. CDR3 sequence (DNA): TGCGCCAGCAGCCAAGACTCAGGGGGCTGGTACAATGAGCAGTTCTTC.

J is TRBJ2-5 and V is TRBV2; 15 bases align to TRBD2. The germline V gene has CDR1 SNHLY and CDR2 FYNNEI. This CDR3 has 17 residues. The V segment lost 5 bases and the J segment 2 bases; nucleotides outside the gene matches: 6. The CDR3 DNA is TGTGCCAGCAGTCTCGGACTAGCGGGGGGGCGACAAGAGACCCAGTACTTC. It translates to CASSLGLAGGRQETQYF.

The gene calls are TRBV28 and TRBJ1-2; D is uncertain. Trimming cost V 3 bases and J 0 bases, with 8 bases left between them. The CDR3 runs to 14 residues. Germline CDR1 reads MDHEN; CDR2 reads SYDVKM. CDR3 nucleotide sequence: TGTGCCAGCAGTTTGGGAGCTTCTAACTATGGCTACACCTTC. Protein sequence: CASSLGASNYGYTF.

The chain joins TRBV23-1 to TRBJ2-4, with D possibly matching TRBD1 (7 bases). TRBV23-1 is known as an ORF, though its function is uncertain. The CDR3 length is 16 residues. Trimming shortened V by 4 bases and J by 2 bases, and 15 bases separated the two germline ends. The CDR3 DNA follows: TGCGCCAGCAGTCTAGGTGCAGGGGGGACCAAAAACATTCAGTACTTC. It encodes CASSLGAGGTKNIQYF.

As concerns this clone: Other nucleotide sequences from this sample produce the same CDR3. The chain uses TRBV28 and TRBJ1-5; 9 nucleotides match TRBD1. CDR1 and CDR2 (germline): MDHEN, SYDVKM. V was clipped by 6 bases and J by 6 bases; unmatched bases: 12. The CDR3 has 16 residues. The CDR3 DNA follows: TGTGCCAGCAGCACAGGGGGCCGGGGGGAAGGTCAGCCCCAGCATTTT. Its translation: CASSTGGRGEGQPQHF. Variable domain in full (rest from reference TRBV28 and TRBJ1-5): DVKVTQSSRYLVKRTGEKVFLECVQDMDHENMFWYRQDPGLGLRLIYFSYDVKMKEKGDIPEGYSVSREKKERFSLILESASTNQTSMYLCASSTGGRGEGQPQHFGDGTRLSIL.

This chain uses TRBV5-6 with TRBJ2-1, with TRBD1 matching 7 bases. The junction had 16 bases not matched to a gene; V was cut back by 9 bases and J by 7 bases. This CDR3 is built from 15 residues. Germline CDR1 is SGHDT and CDR2 is YYEEEE. CDR3 nucleotides: TGTGCCACCACGATACAGGGGCCGAACTGGAATGAGCAGTTCTTC. It translates to CATTIQGPNWNEQFF.

The chain is built from TRBV7-2 and TRBJ1-2, with D maybe TRBD1 (5 bases). The CDR3 totals 15 residues. Germline loops: CDR1 SGHTA, CDR2 FQGNSA. Trimming cost V 0 bases and J 4 bases, with 12 bases left between them. As DNA, the CDR3 is TGTGCCAGCAGCTTAGCCGAAAGGGGCGCCTATGGCTACACCTTC. Amino acids: CASSLAERGAYGYTF.

The gene calls are TRBV27 and TRBJ1-5; no reliable D call. The germline V gene encodes CDR1 MNHEY and CDR2 SMNVEV (reference sequence). This CDR3 comprises 13 residues. Trimming removed 3 bases at V and 3 bases at J, with 6 bases between. The chain's CDR3 is CASSFGFNQPQHF. CDR3 DNA sequence: TGTGCCAGCAGTTTCGGGTTCAATCAGCCCCAGCATTTT.

The chain uses TRBV2 and TRBJ1-1, with 10 bases aligning to TRBD1. CDR3 length equals 13 residues. Trimming took 8 bases from V and 6 from J; bases not matched to a gene: 6. Germline CDR1 SNHLY, CDR2 FYNNEI. Written as DNA, the CDR3 is TGTGCCAGCCCAGACAGGGGGCGTGCTGAAGCTTTCTTT. Its translation: CASPDRGRAEAFF.

CDR3 in amino acids: CASSAGADTIVTF. The CDR3 DNA follows: TGCGCCAGCAGCGCTGGTGCGGACACGATTGTCACCTTC. The V gene is TRBV5-1, the J gene TRBJ1-2, with D tentatively TRBD1 (5 bases). V dropped 4 bases and J dropped 13 bases, with 20 bases sitting between them. There are 13 residues in the CDR3. Germline values: CDR1 SGHRS, CDR2 YFSETQ.

The chain is built from TRBV19 and TRBJ2-1; a weak D match, TRBD1 (5 bases). Trimming cost V 7 bases and J 5 bases, with 15 bases left between them. The CDR3 runs 14 residues. The germline V gene has CDR1 LNHDA and CDR2 SQIVND (reference sequence). The CDR3 loop reads CASTLRSRDNEQFF. The CDR3, as DNA: TGTGCCAGTACCCTAAGGAGCAGGGACAATGAGCAGTTCTTC. Variable domain in full (rest from reference TRBV19 and TRBJ2-1): DGGITQSPKYLFRKEGQNVTLSCEQNLNHDAMYWYRQDPGQGLRLIYYSQIVNDFQKGDIAEGYSVSREKKESFPLTVTSAQKNPTAFYLCASTLRSRDNEQFFGPGTRLTVL.

The chain combines TRBV7-9 with TRBJ2-7, with 10 bases identical to TRBD1. The V and J ends lost 5 bases and 6 bases, in that order; junction bases with no gene match: 7. Looked up from germline, CDR1 is SEHNR and CDR2 is FQNEAQ (reference sequence). The length of the CDR3 is 14 residues. CDR3 in amino acids: CASSEKDRGREQYF. CDR3 DNA sequence: TGTGCCAGCAGCGAGAAAGACAGGGGGCGCGAGCAGTACTTC.

The gene calls are TRBV10-1 and TRBJ1-1, with TRBD1 matching 7 bases. V shed 6 bases and J 2 bases; nucleotides not matched to a gene: 15. This CDR3 has 17 amino acids. Looked up from germline, CDR1 is WNHNN and CDR2 is SYGVQD (reference sequence). The CDR3, as DNA: TGCGCCAGCAGCGACCGTCCCCACAGGGGACCCAACACTGAAGCTTTCTTT. Amino acids: CASSDRPHRGPNTEAFF.

The genes are TRBV6-5 and TRBJ2-2; D unclear. Trimming removed 4 bases from V and 5 bases from J, with 8 bases in between. This CDR3 has 13 amino acids. The germline V gene has CDR1 MNHEY and CDR2 SVGAGI. CDR3: CASSSKLTGELFF. The CDR3 nucleotides read TGTGCCAGCAGTTCTAAATTAACCGGGGAGCTGTTTTTT.

The chain couples TRBV4-3 to TRBJ1-2, with TRBD1 as a possible D gene (6 bases). CDR1 LGHNA and CDR2 YSLEER come from the germline V gene. The CDR3 runs 13 residues. Trimming left V 0 bases short and J 8 bases short, with 10 bases between. The CDR3 loop reads CASSQDQGSGYTF. In DNA, the CDR3 is TGCGCCAGCAGCCAAGATCAGGGGTCAGGCTACACCTTC.

The chain employs TRBV15 and TRBJ1-4, with 7 bases fitting TRBD1. Germline CDR1 reads LNHNV; CDR2 reads YYDKDF (reference sequence). The CDR3 has 15 amino acids. V lost 5 bases, J lost 5 bases, and 8 bases stayed unmatched. CDR3 nucleotide sequence: TGTGCCACCAGCTCTCGGGACAGATTAAATGAAAAACTGTTTTTT. Amino acid sequence: CATSSRDRLNEKLFF.

V usage is TRBV29-1 and J usage is TRBJ1-1, with D hard to call. V lost 4 bases and J lost 11, with 11 bases in between. CDR1 and CDR2 (germline): SQVTM, ANQGSEA. The CDR3 sequence is 10 residues long. The CDR3 DNA follows: TGCAGCGTTGCCCTGGCGGAGGCTTTCTTT. It translates to CSVALAEAFF. Variable domain in full (rest from reference TRBV29-1 and TRBJ1-1): SAVISQKPSRDICQRGTSLTIQCQVDSQVTMMFWYRQQPGQSLTLIATANQGSEATYESGFVIDKFPISRPNLTFSTLTVSNMSPEDSSIYLCSVALAEAFFGQGTRLTVV.

The chain has TRBV7-2 and TRBJ2-6; TRBD1 might be the D (6 bases). The CDR3 is 19 residues long. Trimming removed 5 bases from V and 0 bases from J, with 20 bases in between. CDR1 and CDR2 from the germline V gene are SGHTA and FQGNSA. CDR3 bases: TGTGCCAGCAGCCAACAGGGAACTAATGTGCTCTCTGGGGCCAACGTCCTGACTTTC. Protein: CASSQQGTNVLSGANVLTF. Full variable domain (rest looked up from reference TRBV7-2 and TRBJ2-6): GAGVSQSPSNKVTEKGKDVELRCDPISGHTALYWYRQSLGQGLEFLIYFQGNSAPDKSGLPSDRFSAERTGGSVSTLTIQRTQQEDSAVYLCASSQQGTNVLSGANVLTFGAGSRLTVL.

The chain has TRBV12-3 or TRBV12-4 and TRBJ1-2, with D hard to call. The V gene lost 4 bases and the J gene lost 8 bases, with 8 bases spanning the gap. CDR3 size: 11 residues. CDR3 amino acids: CASSYGYGYTF. For the CDR3, the DNA is TGTGCCAGCAGTTACGGGTACGGCTACACCTTC.

The chain has TRBV5-4 and TRBJ1-2; D is uncertain. Trimming cost V 3 bases and J 4 bases, with 13 bases left between them. This CDR3 region has 14 residues. CDR1 and CDR2 from the germline V gene are SGHNT and YYREEE (reference sequence). The CDR3 DNA reads as TGTGCCAGCAGCTACGGGGATTCCCGCTATGGCTACACCTTC. Encoded protein: CASSYGDSRYGYTF.

Here the CDR3 reads CASSLGQGGYGYTF. The CDR3 DNA is TGTGCCAGCAGCTTAGGACAGGGCGGCTATGGCTACACCTTC. The V and J genes are TRBV7-9 and TRBJ1-2; the match to TRBD1 covers 7 bases. V shed 1 base and J 4 bases; nucleotides not matched to a gene: 3. In germline, CDR1 is SEHNR, CDR2 FQNEAQ (reference sequence). This CDR3 region has 14 residues.

The chain joins TRBV11-2 to TRBJ2-7, with TRBD1 matching 7 bases. Losses at the gene ends were 4 bases for V and 6 bases for J; bases not matched to a gene: 6. The CDR3 length is 13 residues. Germline V gives CDR1 SGHAT, CDR2 FQNNGV. This CDR3 is CASSSTGYGEQYF. For the CDR3, the DNA is TGTGCCAGCAGCTCGACAGGGTACGGCGAGCAGTACTTC.

J is TRBJ2-1 and V is TRBV9; 9 positions match TRBD2. J gave up 0 bases and V 3 bases, and 7 bases lay outside the gene matches. Germline V gives CDR1 SGDLS, CDR2 YYNGEE. There are 17 residues in the CDR3. CDR3 amino acids: CASSASGGPSSYNEQFF. The CDR3 DNA follows: TGTGCCAGCAGCGCGAGCGGGGGGCCTAGCTCCTACAATGAGCAGTTCTTC.

The genes are TRBV6-5 and TRBJ1-2; no clear D gene. The CDR3 covers 14 residues. CDR1 is MNHEY, CDR2 SVGAGI, per germline. Trimming shortened V by 11 bases and J by 0 bases, and 16 bases separated the two germline ends. The CDR3, as DNA: TGTGCCGTGCGAGAAGACATAACTAACTATGGCTACACCTTC. Translation: CAVREDITNYGYTF.

This chain uses TRBV6-2 or TRBV6-3 with TRBJ1-6; 7 nucleotides match TRBD1. CDR3 length: 15 residues. CDR1 is MNHEY and CDR2 is SVGEGT in the germline V gene. V gave up 5 bases and J gave up 10 bases; unmatched junction bases: 11. The CDR3 is CASSPDRANRSPLHF. DNA for the CDR3: TGTGCCAGCAGTCCCGACAGGGCGAATAGGTCACCCCTCCACTTT.

This chain links TRBV5-1 with TRBJ1-1; D unclear. This CDR3 has 14 residues. The germline V gene encodes CDR1 SGHRS and CDR2 YFSETQ. V lost 0 bases and J lost 0, with 6 bases in between. CDR3 nucleotides: TGCGCCAGCAGCTTGGGCGCCCTGAACACTGAAGCTTTCTTT. It yields the protein CASSLGALNTEAFF.

The chain joins TRBV11-2 to TRBJ1-1; possibly TRBD1 for D (6 bases). Germline CDR1 SGHAT, CDR2 FQNNGV. There are 15 residues in the CDR3. Trimming cost V 5 bases and J 0 bases, with 13 bases left between them. CDR3 amino acids: CASSPLTGMNTEAFF. The DNA of the CDR3 is TGTGCCAGCAGCCCCCTTACAGGGATGAACACTGAAGCTTTCTTT.

This chain uses TRBV7-9 with TRBJ1-2; D may be TRBD1 (6 bases). Trimming cost V 6 bases and J 2 bases, with 13 bases left between them. The germline V gene has CDR1 SEHNR and CDR2 FQNEAQ (reference sequence). CDR3 length: 14 residues. The CDR3 nucleotides read TGTGCCAGCAGTTCTTGGGGGCAGAACTATGGCTACACCTTC. Translating gives CASSSWGQNYGYTF. Based on the CDR3 plus reference TRBV7-9 and TRBJ1-2, the full variable domain is DTGVSQNPRHKITKRGQNVTFRCDPISEHNRLYWYRQTLGQGPEFLTYFQNEAQLEKSRLLSDRFSAERPKGSFSTLEIQRTEQGDSAMYLCASSSWGQNYGYTFGSGTRLTVV.

The gene calls are TRBV6-5 and TRBJ2-3; the match to TRBD2 covers 8 bases. Germline V gene lookup returns CDR1 MNHEY and CDR2 SVGAGI. With 2 bases clipped from V and 3 bases from J, the junction kept 4 bases outside the gene matches. This CDR3 spans 15 amino acids. This chain's CDR3 is CASSYERGTTDTQYF. The CDR3 nucleotides read TGTGCCAGCAGTTACGAGCGGGGGACAACAGATACGCAGTATTTT.

The chain joins TRBV6-5 to TRBJ2-7, with a weak D call TRBD1 (6 bases). Trimming stripped 6 bases from V and 2 bases from J, with 17 bases between. This CDR3 is 15 amino acids long. Looked up from germline, CDR1 is MNHEY and CDR2 is SVGAGI. CDR3 sequence (DNA): TGTGCCAGCAGCGACGGACAGAGTTGGACCTACGAGCAGTACTTC. Residues: CASSDGQSWTYEQYF.